Listed below are T cell receptor beta chains from one sample, sequenced in a study of blood T cell repertoires in COVID-19. TCRdb's copy holds only in-frame clones and misses some; the assay was immunoSEQ multiplex PCR. The sample consists of a few hundred thousand clones, 70% to 90% of them appearing once. The source material was PBMCs or T cells enriched from blood (not recorded which). These receptors were taken from a young man who had recovered from COVID-19. The CDR3 runs from the conserved cysteine through the conserved F or W. A D gene is named only where the DNA matches it firmly. Clone sizes are given selectively: once, few, many, or a class where the clone is expanded.

j_call: TRBJ2-1; clone_size: NA; d_call: TRBD1; v_call: TRBV7-6; cdr3_aa: CASSTQDRGFHNEQFF; cdr3_nt: TGTGCCAGCAGCACTCAAGACAGGGGCTTCCACAATGAGCAGTTCTTC
j_call: TRBJ2-1; clone_size: NA; d_call: TRBD2; v_call: TRBV2; cdr3_aa: CASSARLAGEWNEQFF; cdr3_nt: TGTGCCAGCAGTGCCCGGCTAGCGGGGGAGTGGAATGAGCAGTTCTTC
j_call: TRBJ1-4; clone_size: once; d_call: TRBD1; v_call: TRBV6-5; cdr3_aa: CASRRQGSGEKLFF; cdr3_nt: TGTGCCAGCAGGCGACAGGGATCGGGGGAAAAACTGTTTTTT
j_call: TRBJ1-3; clone_size: NA; d_call: TRBD1; v_call: TRBV5-1; cdr3_aa: CASSLVLTSGGSGNTIYF; cdr3_nt: TGCGCCAGCAGCTTGGTATTGACTTCAGGGGGCTCTGGAAACACCATATATTTT
j_call: TRBJ1-1; clone_size: NA; d_call: NA; v_call: TRBV7-2; cdr3_aa: CASSLAQTAEAFF; cdr3_nt: TGTGCCAGCAGCTTAGCGCAGACAGCTGAAGCTTTCTTT
j_call: TRBJ2-2; clone_size: NA; d_call: TRBD1; v_call: TRBV7-2; cdr3_aa: CASRPRLGQGPRELFF; cdr3_nt: TGTGCCAGCAGACCTCGGTTGGGACAGGGGCCCCGGGAGCTGTTTTTT
j_call: TRBJ2-1; clone_size: NA; d_call: NA; v_call: TRBV10-1; cdr3_aa: CASSAPQINEQFF; cdr3_nt: TGCGCCAGCAGTGCCCCCCAGATCAATGAGCAGTTCTTC
j_call: TRBJ1-2; clone_size: NA; d_call: NA; v_call: TRBV19; cdr3_aa: CASSIDLASGSGGYTF; cdr3_nt: TGTGCCAGTAGTATAGATCTCGCCTCAGGGTCTGGTGGCTACACCTTC
j_call: TRBJ2-1; clone_size: NA; d_call: NA; v_call: TRBV3-1/TRBV3-2; cdr3_aa: CASSQDRGLSEQFF; cdr3_nt: TGTGCCAGCAGCCAAGATCGGGGACTGAGTGAGCAGTTCTTC
j_call: TRBJ1-2; clone_size: NA; d_call: NA; v_call: TRBV5-6; cdr3_aa: CASSFLEGGYTF; cdr3_nt: TGTGCCAGCAGCTTCTTAGAGGGTGGCTACACCTTC
j_call: TRBJ2-7; clone_size: NA; d_call: TRBD2; v_call: TRBV5-4; cdr3_aa: CASSSGGTTYEQYF; cdr3_nt: TGTGCCAGCAGCTCCGGGGGGACCACCTACGAGCAGTACTTC
j_call: TRBJ2-7; clone_size: NA; d_call: NA; v_call: TRBV18; cdr3_aa: CASSPSPSFYEQYF; cdr3_nt: TGTGCCAGCTCACCATCCCCATCATTCTACGAGCAGTACTTC
j_call: TRBJ2-2; clone_size: NA; d_call: NA; v_call: TRBV4-3; cdr3_aa: CASSQDRPVNTGELFF; cdr3_nt: TGCGCCAGCAGCCAAGATCGTCCGGTGAACACCGGGGAGCTGTTTTTT
j_call: TRBJ1-1; clone_size: NA; d_call: NA; v_call: TRBV18; cdr3_aa: CASSPDLGGDEAFF; cdr3_nt: TGTGCCAGCTCACCGGACCTTGGAGGGGATGAAGCTTTCTTT
j_call: TRBJ2-7; clone_size: once; d_call: TRBD1; v_call: TRBV7-8; cdr3_aa: CASSSSGTAYEQYF; cdr3_nt: TGTGCCAGCAGCTCATCAGGGACAGCCTACGAGCAGTACTTC
j_call: TRBJ2-3; clone_size: NA; d_call: TRBD2; v_call: TRBV27; cdr3_aa: CASYTSGGRTDTQYF; cdr3_nt: TGTGCCAGCTATACCAGCGGGGGGCGCACAGATACGCAGTATTTT
j_call: TRBJ1-2; clone_size: NA; d_call: NA; v_call: TRBV7-2; cdr3_aa: CASSPAAGGPGYTF; cdr3_nt: TGTGCCAGCAGCCCCGCGGCCGGGGGGCCAGGCTACACCTTC
j_call: TRBJ2-3; clone_size: NA; d_call: NA; v_call: TRBV5-1; cdr3_aa: CASSLAGGTDTQYF; cdr3_nt: TGCGCCAGCAGCTTGGCAGGCGGCACAGATACGCAGTATTTT
j_call: TRBJ2-3; clone_size: NA; d_call: NA; v_call: TRBV30; cdr3_aa: CAWSRSLRTDTQYF; cdr3_nt: TGTGCCTGGAGCAGATCCCTTCGCACAGATACGCAGTATTTT
j_call: TRBJ2-7; clone_size: NA; d_call: TRBD1; v_call: TRBV29-1; cdr3_aa: CSVGGGTGNSYEQYF; cdr3_nt: TGCAGCGTAGGCGGAGGGACAGGGAACTCCTACGAGCAGTACTTC
j_call: TRBJ2-1; clone_size: NA; d_call: NA; v_call: TRBV15; cdr3_aa: CATRKENEQFF; cdr3_nt: TGTGCCACCAGGAAGGAGAATGAGCAGTTCTTC
j_call: TRBJ1-3; clone_size: NA; d_call: NA; v_call: TRBV19; cdr3_aa: CASSTGSGTIYF; cdr3_nt: TGTGCCAGTAGTACGGGGAGCGGCACCATATATTTT
j_call: TRBJ1-4; clone_size: NA; d_call: NA; v_call: TRBV28; cdr3_aa: CASSRANQLFF; cdr3_nt: TGTGCCAGCAGTCGAGCCAATCAACTGTTTTTT
j_call: TRBJ1-1; clone_size: NA; d_call: NA; v_call: TRBV7-9; cdr3_aa: CASSPQGGTEAFF; cdr3_nt: TGTGCCAGCAGCCCACAGGGTGGGACTGAAGCTTTCTTT
j_call: TRBJ2-7; clone_size: NA; d_call: NA; v_call: TRBV12-3/TRBV12-4; cdr3_aa: CASSGQLSYEQYF; cdr3_nt: TGTGCCAGCAGTGGACAGCTATCCTACGAGCAGTACTTC
j_call: TRBJ1-6; clone_size: few; d_call: NA; v_call: TRBV5-4; cdr3_aa: CASSQQGNSPLHF; cdr3_nt: TGTGCCAGCAGCCAGCAGGGTAATTCACCCCTCCACTTT
j_call: TRBJ1-5; clone_size: NA; d_call: TRBD1; v_call: TRBV19; cdr3_aa: CASSLQGDAQPQHF; cdr3_nt: TGTGCCAGTAGTTTACAGGGGGATGCCCAGCCCCAGCATTTT
j_call: TRBJ1-6; clone_size: NA; d_call: TRBD1; v_call: TRBV7-3; cdr3_aa: CASSRVGTGDSPLHF; cdr3_nt: TGTGCCAGCAGCCGAGTCGGGACAGGGGATTCACCCCTCCACTTT
j_call: TRBJ2-7; clone_size: NA; d_call: NA; v_call: TRBV6-5; cdr3_aa: CASIKTGEGYYEQYF; cdr3_nt: TGTGCCAGCATCAAGACAGGCGAGGGGTACTACGAGCAGTACTTC
j_call: TRBJ1-2; clone_size: once; d_call: TRBD1; v_call: TRBV30; cdr3_aa: CAWSVGVGQVHGYTF; cdr3_nt: TGTGCCTGGAGTGTTGGGGTTGGACAGGTTCATGGCTACACCTTC
j_call: TRBJ1-2; clone_size: NA; d_call: NA; v_call: TRBV27; cdr3_aa: CASSLTANYGYTF; cdr3_nt: TGTGCCAGCAGTTTAACAGCTAACTATGGCTACACCTTC
j_call: TRBJ1-1; clone_size: NA; d_call: NA; v_call: TRBV5-1; cdr3_aa: CASSKGTENTEAFF; cdr3_nt: TGCGCCAGCAGCAAAGGGACTGAAAACACTGAAGCTTTCTTT
j_call: TRBJ2-7; clone_size: NA; d_call: NA; v_call: TRBV4-2; cdr3_aa: CASSQDSARAYYEQYF; cdr3_nt: TGTGCCAGCAGCCAAGATTCGGCCAGGGCCTACTACGAGCAGTACTTC
j_call: TRBJ1-6; clone_size: NA; d_call: NA; v_call: TRBV4-3; cdr3_aa: CASSPGSNSYNSPLHF; cdr3_nt: TGCGCCAGCAGTCCAGGATCGAACTCCTATAATTCACCCCTCCACTTT
j_call: TRBJ2-3; clone_size: NA; d_call: TRBD2; v_call: TRBV5-1; cdr3_aa: CASSLGLAVLSTDTQYF; cdr3_nt: TGCGCCAGCAGCTTGGGACTAGCGGTGCTTAGCACAGATACGCAGTATTTT
j_call: TRBJ2-2; clone_size: NA; d_call: TRBD1; v_call: TRBV11-3; cdr3_aa: CASSHRGGELFF; cdr3_nt: TGTGCCAGCAGTCACAGGGGCGGGGAGCTGTTTTTT
j_call: TRBJ1-5; clone_size: NA; d_call: TRBD1; v_call: TRBV6-5; cdr3_aa: CASKGQGLSQPQHF; cdr3_nt: TGTGCCAGCAAAGGACAGGGTCTAAGTCAGCCCCAGCATTTT
j_call: TRBJ1-1; clone_size: NA; d_call: NA; v_call: TRBV19; cdr3_aa: CASKGVTEAFF; cdr3_nt: TGTGCCAGTAAAGGAGTAACTGAAGCTTTCTTT
j_call: TRBJ1-4; clone_size: NA; d_call: TRBD1; v_call: TRBV7-9; cdr3_aa: CASRSSGQGDEKLFF; cdr3_nt: TGTGCCAGCAGATCCTCGGGACAGGGAGACGAAAAACTGTTTTTT
j_call: TRBJ2-5; clone_size: NA; d_call: NA; v_call: TRBV9; cdr3_aa: CASSGSGGTQYF; cdr3_nt: TGTGCCAGCAGCGGGTCCGGTGGGACCCAGTACTTC
j_call: TRBJ1-1; clone_size: NA; d_call: NA; v_call: TRBV6-2/TRBV6-3; cdr3_aa: CANSLDWNTEAFF; cdr3_nt: TGTGCCAACAGCCTAGATTGGAACACTGAAGCTTTCTTT
j_call: TRBJ2-5; clone_size: NA; d_call: NA; v_call: TRBV19; cdr3_aa: CASSGGRAAPDRETQYF; cdr3_nt: TGTGCCAGTAGCGGGGGGCGGGCCGCCCCGGACCGGGAGACCCAGTACTTC
j_call: TRBJ1-2; clone_size: NA; d_call: TRBD1; v_call: TRBV5-6; cdr3_aa: CASSFGGTGGYTF; cdr3_nt: TGTGCCAGCAGCTTTGGGGGGACAGGCGGCTACACCTTC
j_call: TRBJ1-2; clone_size: NA; d_call: NA; v_call: TRBV19; cdr3_aa: CASSIQGPFYGYTF; cdr3_nt: TGTGCCAGTAGTATCCAGGGGCCCTTCTATGGCTACACCTTC
j_call: TRBJ2-3; clone_size: NA; d_call: TRBD2; v_call: TRBV13; cdr3_aa: CASSRRESDTQYF; cdr3_nt: TGTGCCAGCAGTCGGCGGGAGTCAGATACGCAGTATTTT
j_call: TRBJ1-6; clone_size: NA; d_call: NA; v_call: TRBV6-5; cdr3_aa: CATTGFYNSPLHF; cdr3_nt: TGTGCCACTACAGGGTTCTATAATTCACCCCTCCACTTT
j_call: TRBJ1-2; clone_size: NA; d_call: NA; v_call: TRBV15; cdr3_aa: CATSRDPDRVYGYTF; cdr3_nt: TGTGCCACCAGCAGAGATCCGGACAGAGTCTATGGCTACACCTTC
j_call: TRBJ1-2; clone_size: NA; d_call: NA; v_call: TRBV2; cdr3_aa: CASSEQGPNYGYTF; cdr3_nt: TGTGCCAGCAGTGAACAGGGCCCGAACTATGGCTACACCTTC
j_call: TRBJ1-1; clone_size: few; d_call: NA; v_call: TRBV7-2; cdr3_aa: CASSAFEVGTEAFF; cdr3_nt: TGTGCCAGCTCGGCCTTCGAGGTCGGCACTGAAGCTTTCTTT
j_call: TRBJ2-2; clone_size: once; d_call: NA; v_call: TRBV7-9; cdr3_aa: CASSLLTYRTENTGELFF; cdr3_nt: TGTGCCAGCAGCCTATTAACCTATCGGACTGAGAACACCGGGGAGCTGTTTTTT
j_call: TRBJ1-1; clone_size: NA; d_call: NA; v_call: TRBV7-2; cdr3_aa: CASSLVWGQDEAFF; cdr3_nt: TGTGCCAGCAGCTTAGTGTGGGGGCAGGATGAAGCTTTCTTT
j_call: TRBJ1-2; clone_size: NA; d_call: TRBD1; v_call: TRBV6-5; cdr3_aa: CASTSTGVNYGYTF; cdr3_nt: TGTGCCAGCACTTCTACAGGGGTCAACTATGGCTACACCTTC
j_call: TRBJ2-6; clone_size: once; d_call: NA; v_call: TRBV7-6; cdr3_aa: CASSPDTGSSGANVLTF; cdr3_nt: TGTGCCAGCAGCCCAGATACGGGGTCCTCTGGGGCCAACGTCCTGACTTTC
j_call: TRBJ1-3; clone_size: NA; d_call: NA; v_call: TRBV30; cdr3_aa: CAWVTGQNSGNTIYF; cdr3_nt: TGTGCCTGGGTTACAGGACAGAACTCTGGAAACACCATATATTTT
j_call: TRBJ1-1; clone_size: NA; d_call: NA; v_call: TRBV2; cdr3_aa: CASTWTVANTEAFF; cdr3_nt: TGTGCCAGCACATGGACAGTCGCGAACACTGAAGCTTTCTTT
j_call: TRBJ1-6; clone_size: NA; d_call: TRBD1; v_call: TRBV6-6; cdr3_aa: CASSLRQGTTSHSPLHF; cdr3_nt: TGTGCCAGCAGTCTCCGACAGGGGACGACTTCTCATTCACCCCTCCACTTT